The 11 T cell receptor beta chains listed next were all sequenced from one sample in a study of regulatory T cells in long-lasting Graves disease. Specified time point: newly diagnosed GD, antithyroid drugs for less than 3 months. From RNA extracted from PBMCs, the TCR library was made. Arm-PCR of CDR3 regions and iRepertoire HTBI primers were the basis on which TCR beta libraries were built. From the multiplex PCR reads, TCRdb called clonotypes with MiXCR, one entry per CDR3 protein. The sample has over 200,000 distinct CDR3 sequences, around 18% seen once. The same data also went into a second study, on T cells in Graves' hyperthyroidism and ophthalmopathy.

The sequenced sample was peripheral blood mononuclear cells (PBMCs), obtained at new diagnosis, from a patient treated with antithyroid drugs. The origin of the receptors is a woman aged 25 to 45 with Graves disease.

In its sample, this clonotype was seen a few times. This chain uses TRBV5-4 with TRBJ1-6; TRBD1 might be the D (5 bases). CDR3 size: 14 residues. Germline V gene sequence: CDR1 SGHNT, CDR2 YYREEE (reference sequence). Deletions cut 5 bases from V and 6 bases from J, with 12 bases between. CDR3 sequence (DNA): TGTGCCAGCAGTAACCGGGACCTTAATTCACCCCTCCACTTT. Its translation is CASSNRDLNSPLHF.

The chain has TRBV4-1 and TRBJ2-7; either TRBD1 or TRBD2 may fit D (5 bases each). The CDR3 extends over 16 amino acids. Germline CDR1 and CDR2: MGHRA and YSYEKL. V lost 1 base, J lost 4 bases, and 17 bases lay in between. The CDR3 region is CASSQVSLPGAYEQYF. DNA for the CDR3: TGCGCCAGCAGCCAAGTAAGTCTCCCCGGGGCGTACGAGCAGTACTTC.

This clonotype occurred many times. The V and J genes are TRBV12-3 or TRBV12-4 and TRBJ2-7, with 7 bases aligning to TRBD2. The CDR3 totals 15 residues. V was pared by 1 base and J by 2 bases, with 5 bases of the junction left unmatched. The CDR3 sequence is CASSLVGLRAYEQYF. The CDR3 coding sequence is TGTGCCAGCAGTTTAGTGGGACTAAGGGCCTACGAGCAGTACTTC.

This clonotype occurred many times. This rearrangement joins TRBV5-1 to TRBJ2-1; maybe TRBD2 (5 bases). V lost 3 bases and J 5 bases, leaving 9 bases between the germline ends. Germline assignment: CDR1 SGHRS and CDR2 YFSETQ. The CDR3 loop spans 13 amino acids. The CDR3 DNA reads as TGCGCCAGCAGCTGCGGGCCCGACAATGAGCAGTTCTTC. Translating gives CASSCGPDNEQFF.

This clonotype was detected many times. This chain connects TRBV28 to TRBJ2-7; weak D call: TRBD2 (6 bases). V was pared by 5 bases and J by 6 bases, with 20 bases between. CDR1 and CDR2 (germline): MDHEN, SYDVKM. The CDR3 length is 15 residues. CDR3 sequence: CASSNPGLSIGEQYF. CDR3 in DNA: TGTGCCAGCAGTAACCCGGGACTCTCTATTGGCGAGCAGTACTTC. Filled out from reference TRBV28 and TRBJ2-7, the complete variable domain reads DVKVTQSSRYLVKRTGEKVFLECVQDMDHENMFWYRQDPGLGLRLIYFSYDVKMKEKGDIPEGYSVSREKKERFSLILESASTNQTSMYLCASSNPGLSIGEQYFGPGTRLTVT.

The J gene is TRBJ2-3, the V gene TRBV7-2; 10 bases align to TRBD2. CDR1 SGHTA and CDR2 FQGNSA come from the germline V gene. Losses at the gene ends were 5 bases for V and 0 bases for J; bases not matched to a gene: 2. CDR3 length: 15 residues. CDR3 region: CASSTSGKSTDTQYF. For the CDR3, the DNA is TGTGCCAGCAGCACTAGCGGGAAAAGCACAGATACGCAGTATTTT.

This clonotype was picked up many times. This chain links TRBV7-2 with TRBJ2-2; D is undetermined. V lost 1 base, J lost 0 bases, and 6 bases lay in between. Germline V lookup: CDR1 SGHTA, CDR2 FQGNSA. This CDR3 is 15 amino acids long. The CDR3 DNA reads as TGTGCCAGCAGCTTAGGACGGTCGAACACCGGGGAGCTGTTTTTT. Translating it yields CASSLGRSNTGELFF.

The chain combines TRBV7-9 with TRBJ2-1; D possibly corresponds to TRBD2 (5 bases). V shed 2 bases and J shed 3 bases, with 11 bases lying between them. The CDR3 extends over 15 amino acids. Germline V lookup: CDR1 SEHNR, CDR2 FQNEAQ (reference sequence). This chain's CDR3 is CASSLIPAVYNEQFF. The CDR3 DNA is TGTGCCAGCAGCTTAATCCCAGCGGTCTACAATGAGCAGTTCTTC.

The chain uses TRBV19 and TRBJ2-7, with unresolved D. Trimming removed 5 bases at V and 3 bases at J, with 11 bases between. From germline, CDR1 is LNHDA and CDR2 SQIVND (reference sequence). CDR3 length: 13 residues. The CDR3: CASSHASFYEQYF. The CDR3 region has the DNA TGTGCCAGTAGTCACGCAAGCTTCTACGAGCAGTACTTC.

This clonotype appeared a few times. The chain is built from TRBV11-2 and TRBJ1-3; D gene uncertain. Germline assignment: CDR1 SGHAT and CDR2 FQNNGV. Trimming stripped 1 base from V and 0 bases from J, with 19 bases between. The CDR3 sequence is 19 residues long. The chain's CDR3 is CASSLGVGKVRASGNTIYF. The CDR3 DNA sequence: TGTGCCAGCAGCTTAGGTGTAGGGAAAGTTAGAGCCTCTGGAAACACCATATATTTT. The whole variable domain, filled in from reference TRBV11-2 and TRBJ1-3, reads EAGVAQSPRYKIIEKRQSVAFWCNPISGHATLYWYQQILGQGPKLLIQFQNNGVVDDSQLPKDRFSAERLKGVDSTLKIQPAKLEDSAVYLCASSLGVGKVRASGNTIYFGEGSWLTVV.

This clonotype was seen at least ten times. CDR3 nucleotides: TGTGCCAGCAGCCCTTGGGGGGACGAGCAGTACTTC. Encoded protein: CASSPWGDEQYF. The V and J genes are TRBV3-1 and TRBJ2-7; TRBD2 might be the D (6 bases). V was clipped by 4 bases and J by 5 bases, with 9 bases between them. Germline values: CDR1 LGHDT, CDR2 YNNKEL (reference sequence). The CDR3 has 12 residues.